This T cell receptor (beta chain) was captured in a study of early stage breast cancer tumors. This CDR3 is built from 16 residues. Trimming left V 5 bases short and J 8 bases short, with 21 bases between. The V gene's germline CDR1 is KGHSH and CDR2 LQKENI. Data came from immunoSEQ multiplex PCR; TCRdb stores just in-frame clones and leaves some out. The sample has 25,000 to 30,000 clones, approximately 75% seen once. Sample: blood. The clonotype originates from a person aged 50-59 years with breast cancer. This sequence joins TRBV18 and TRBJ1-4, with a possible D match to TRBD1 (5 bases). In nucleotides, the CDR3 is TGTGCCAGCTCAACGACCACGGGACTGGGTAGGGAAAAACTGTTTTTT. This gives the protein CASSTTTGLGREKLFF.